The source of this T cell receptor beta chain is a study of PD-1 blockade in classical Hodgkin lymphoma. As to time point: newly diagnosed, previously untreated cHL patient sample. With magnetic negative selection, CD4+ T cells were purified from PBMCs that had been thawed. This CDR3 has 15 residues. The trim removed 2 bases at V and 5 bases at J, leaving 5 bases unmatched. Germline assignment: CDR1 MNHNY and CDR2 SVGAGI (reference sequence). Clones were read by immunoSEQ multiplex PCR, and TCRdb kept only the in-frame ones, dropping some. The sample consists of 15,000 to 20,000 clones, over 80% of them appearing once.

Sequencing was done on a sample of CD4+ T cells from blood. This receptor was identified in a human donor with classical Hodgkin lymphoma. The J gene is TRBJ1-4, the V gene TRBV6-6, with TRBD1 matching over 7 bases. The CDR3 protein is CASSYTTGQNEKLFF. The CDR3 coding sequence is TGTGCCAGCAGTTACACGACAGGGCAGAATGAAAAACTGTTTTTT.